Below are 4 T cell receptor beta chains sequenced from a single sample in a study of T cell responses to AZD1222 COVID-19 vaccine. Sequencing used immunoSEQ multiplex PCR; TCRdb keeps in-frame clones, though not all of them. Among 100,000 to 150,000 clones listed, about nine tenths were seen once. Sample: peripheral blood, taken on day 0 of AZD1222 vaccination. The receptor source for this set is an adult in good health.

V gene TRBV6-2 or TRBV6-3 combines with J gene TRBJ2-3; possibly TRBD2 for D (5 bases). Germline CDR1 MNHEY, CDR2 SVGEGT. Trimming cost V 1 base and J 1 base, with 12 bases left between them. CDR3 length equals 16 residues. CDR3 sequence (DNA): TGTGCCAGCAGTTACTTCGGGGAGTTCGGCACAGATACGCAGTATTTT. Its translation: CASSYFGEFGTDTQYF.

The chain employs TRBV19 and TRBJ2-2; unclear D gene. The CDR3 has 13 amino acids. The germline CDR1 and CDR2 sequences are LNHDA and SQIVND (reference sequence). The V and J ends lost 5 bases and 6 bases respectively, with 10 bases between them. This CDR3 reads CASSASNAGELFF. The CDR3 DNA follows: TGTGCCAGTAGTGCCTCCAACGCCGGGGAGCTGTTTTTT.

The chain recombines TRBV6-2 or TRBV6-3 with TRBJ1-2, with D unresolved. V gave up 5 bases and J gave up 0 bases, with 16 bases separating them. Germline CDR1 is MNHEY and CDR2 is SVGEGT. CDR3 size: 16 residues. The CDR3 loop reads CASSILQVVANYGYTF. CDR3 bases: TGTGCCAGCAGTATCCTTCAGGTCGTAGCTAACTATGGCTACACCTTC.

The rearrangement joins TRBV18 to TRBJ2-5; no firm D call. The CDR3 is 14 residues long. V lost 0 bases and J 5 bases, leaving 10 bases between the germline ends. The germline V gene has CDR1 KGHSH and CDR2 LQKENI. Here the CDR3 reads CASSPPSWSETQYF. Here the CDR3 DNA reads TGTGCCAGCTCACCACCATCCTGGAGCGAGACCCAGTACTTC. Complete variable domain (other parts from reference TRBV18 and TRBJ2-5): NAGVMQNPRHLVRRRGQEARLRCSPMKGHSHVYWYRQLPEEGLKFMVYLQKENIIDESGMPKERFSAEFPKEGPSILRIQQVVRGDSAAYFCASSPPSWSETQYFGPGTRLLVL.